Listed below are T cell receptor beta chains from one sample, sequenced in a study of blood T cell repertoires in COVID-19. Produced via immunoSEQ multiplex PCR; TCRdb's table is partial and in-frame only. The data contain under 250,000 clones, 84% of them singletons. Sequencing input: peripheral blood. The receptor set was obtained from a woman aged 50 to 65 with active or convalescent COVID-19. CDR3s include the opening cysteine and the closing phenylalanine or tryptophan. Fields, in order: J gene, clone size, V gene, D gene, CDR3 protein, CDR3 DNA. D genes are given only for firm matches. Expanded clones get a size class; other rows say once, few or many, or leave the size out.

j_gene: TRBJ1-3; abundance: NA; v_gene: TRBV3-1/TRBV3-2; d_gene: NA; CDR3aa: CASSPSQRQIGNTIYF; CDR3nt: TGTGCCAGCAGCCCCAGTCAGAGGCAGATCGGAAACACCATATATTTT
j_gene: TRBJ1-1; abundance: NA; v_gene: TRBV15; d_gene: NA; CDR3aa: CATSRESGGGMNTEAFF; CDR3nt: TGTGCCACCAGCAGAGAATCGGGAGGAGGGATGAACACTGAAGCTTTCTTT
j_gene: TRBJ1-6; abundance: few; v_gene: TRBV19; d_gene: NA; CDR3aa: CASSAGAGQFRHSPLHF; CDR3nt: TGTGCCAGTAGTGCAGGGGCTGGACAGTTCCGACATTCACCCCTCCACTTT
j_gene: TRBJ1-6; abundance: NA; v_gene: TRBV7-2; d_gene: NA; CDR3aa: CASSLDIGGRSPLHF; CDR3nt: TGTGCCAGCAGCTTAGATATAGGGGGTCGTTCACCCCTCCACTTT
j_gene: TRBJ1-3; abundance: NA; v_gene: TRBV28; d_gene: TRBD1; CDR3aa: CASSSPGQGYTIYF; CDR3nt: TGTGCCAGCAGTTCCCCGGGACAGGGATACACCATATATTTT
j_gene: TRBJ1-1; abundance: NA; v_gene: TRBV28; d_gene: NA; CDR3aa: CASSLLQGWTEAFF; CDR3nt: TGTGCCAGCAGTTTACTTCAGGGTTGGACTGAAGCTTTCTTT
j_gene: TRBJ1-2; abundance: NA; v_gene: TRBV9; d_gene: NA; CDR3aa: CASSVEVWGSAGGYTF; CDR3nt: TGTGCCAGCAGCGTAGAAGTTTGGGGTTCTGCAGGGGGCTACACCTTC
j_gene: TRBJ2-2; abundance: NA; v_gene: TRBV5-5; d_gene: TRBD1; CDR3aa: CASSPGQGHTGELFF; CDR3nt: TGTGCCAGCAGCCCTGGACAGGGGCACACCGGGGAGCTGTTTTTT
j_gene: TRBJ2-3; abundance: NA; v_gene: TRBV28; d_gene: NA; CDR3aa: CASSLVGYRDTQYF; CDR3nt: TGTGCCAGCAGTTTGGTAGGTTACAGAGATACGCAGTATTTT
j_gene: TRBJ1-2; abundance: few; v_gene: TRBV19; d_gene: NA; CDR3aa: CAIWGPNYGYTF; CDR3nt: TGTGCCATCTGGGGCCCCAACTATGGCTACACCTTC
j_gene: TRBJ2-3; abundance: NA; v_gene: TRBV7-2; d_gene: TRBD2; CDR3aa: CASSLRSGGRAEADTQYF; CDR3nt: TGTGCCAGCAGCTTAAGGAGTGGCGGGAGGGCCGAGGCAGATACGCAGTATTTT
j_gene: TRBJ1-2; abundance: once; v_gene: TRBV28; d_gene: NA; CDR3aa: CASGGGLLSYGYTF; CDR3nt: TGTGCCAGCGGGGGGGGACTGCTATCCTATGGCTACACCTTC
j_gene: TRBJ1-1; abundance: NA; v_gene: TRBV27; d_gene: NA; CDR3aa: CASSLQIHPTEAFF; CDR3nt: TGTGCCAGCAGTTTACAGATTCATCCCACTGAAGCTTTCTTT
j_gene: TRBJ1-5; abundance: NA; v_gene: TRBV18; d_gene: NA; CDR3aa: CASSGGQGSQPQHF; CDR3nt: TGTGCCAGCTCCGGGGGGCAGGGAAGTCAGCCCCAGCATTTT
j_gene: TRBJ1-4; abundance: NA; v_gene: TRBV19; d_gene: TRBD1; CDR3aa: CASSRQGGVPKLFF; CDR3nt: TGTGCCAGTAGCCGACAGGGGGGAGTACCGAAACTGTTTTTT
j_gene: TRBJ1-2; abundance: NA; v_gene: TRBV5-1; d_gene: NA; CDR3aa: CASSRSGALDYGYTF; CDR3nt: TGCGCCAGCTCCAGGAGTGGGGCCCTGGACTATGGCTACACCTTC
j_gene: TRBJ2-2; abundance: NA; v_gene: TRBV30; d_gene: TRBD1; CDR3aa: CAWSEDRGFPGELFF; CDR3nt: TGTGCCTGGAGTGAGGACAGGGGTTTTCCCGGGGAGCTGTTTTTT
j_gene: TRBJ2-3; abundance: NA; v_gene: TRBV20-1; d_gene: NA; CDR3aa: CSASSGPGGTDTQYF; CDR3nt: TGCAGTGCTAGTTCGGGCCCCGGGGGAACAGATACGCAGTATTTT
j_gene: TRBJ2-2; abundance: NA; v_gene: TRBV3-1/TRBV3-2; d_gene: TRBD2; CDR3aa: CASSPRGFSGGNAGELFF; CDR3nt: TGTGCCAGCAGCCCCCGTGGATTCAGCGGGGGGAACGCCGGGGAGCTGTTTTTT
j_gene: TRBJ1-1; abundance: NA; v_gene: TRBV2; d_gene: NA; CDR3aa: CASSEVSETEAFF; CDR3nt: TGTGCCAGCAGTGAAGTCTCCGAGACTGAAGCTTTCTTT